The subject of this entry is one T cell receptor beta chain. What it binds is not known. Quantitative 5'-RACE with molecular barcodes was used to make the TCR beta libraries. Each CDR3 protein gets one entry after TCRdb re-called the 5' RACE reads with MiXCR. The sample holds around 150,000 distinct CDR3 sequences, around 20% seen once. This sample was taken from a study of CD8 T cells in ankylosing spondylitis. Study-level points and caveats: Earlier literature documents some of the motif variants in reactive arthritis synovial fluid and blood. A TCR beta motif of roughly 8 highly homologous variants seemed to mark ankylosing spondylitis blood. Those disease-linked clones were CD8+; they were also relatively rare in peripheral blood.

The receptor was derived from a male donor with ankylosing spondylitis or in good health (not recorded which). Sequenced input: blood, either unsorted or a sorted T cell fraction (not recorded which).

The CDR3 loop is CATSDFGQTYQETQYF. CDR3 coding DNA: TGTGCCACCAGTGATTTCGGACAGACGTACCAAGAGACCCAGTACTTC. This chain connects TRBV24-1 to TRBJ2-5; weak D call: TRBD1 (6 bases). CDR1 is KGHDR and CDR2 is SFDVKD in the germline V gene. The CDR3 extends over 16 amino acids. Trimming shortened V by 1 base and J by 0 bases, and 11 bases separated the two germline ends.